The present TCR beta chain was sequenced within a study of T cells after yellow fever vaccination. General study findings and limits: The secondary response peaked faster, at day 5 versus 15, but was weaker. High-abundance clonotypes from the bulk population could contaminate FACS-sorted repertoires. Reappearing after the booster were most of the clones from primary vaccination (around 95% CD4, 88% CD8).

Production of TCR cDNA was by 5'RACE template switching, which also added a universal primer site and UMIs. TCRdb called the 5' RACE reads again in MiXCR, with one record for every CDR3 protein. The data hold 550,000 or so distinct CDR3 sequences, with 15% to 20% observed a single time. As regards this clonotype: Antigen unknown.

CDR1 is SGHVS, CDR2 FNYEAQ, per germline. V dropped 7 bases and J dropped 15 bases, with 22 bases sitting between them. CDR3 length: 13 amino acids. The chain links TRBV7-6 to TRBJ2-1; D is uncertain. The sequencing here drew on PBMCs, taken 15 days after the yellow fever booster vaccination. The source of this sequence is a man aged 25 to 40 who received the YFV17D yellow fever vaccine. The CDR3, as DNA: TGTGCCAGCACCGCCCCAAAAAATGAGCAGAGGTTCTTC. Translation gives CASTAPKNEQRFF.